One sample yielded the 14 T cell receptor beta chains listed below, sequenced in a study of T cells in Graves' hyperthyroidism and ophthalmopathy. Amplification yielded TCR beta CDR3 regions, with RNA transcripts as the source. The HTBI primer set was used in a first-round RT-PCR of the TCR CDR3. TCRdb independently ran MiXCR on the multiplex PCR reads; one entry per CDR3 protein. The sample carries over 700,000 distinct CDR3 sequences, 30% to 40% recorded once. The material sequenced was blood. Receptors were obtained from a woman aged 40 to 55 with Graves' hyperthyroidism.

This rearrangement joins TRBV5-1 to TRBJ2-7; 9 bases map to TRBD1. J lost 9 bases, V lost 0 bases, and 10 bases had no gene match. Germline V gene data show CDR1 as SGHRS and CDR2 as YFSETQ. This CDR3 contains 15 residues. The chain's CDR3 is CASSLELTGGVGQYF. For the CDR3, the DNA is TGCGCCAGCAGCTTGGAACTCACAGGGGGCGTAGGGCAGTACTTC. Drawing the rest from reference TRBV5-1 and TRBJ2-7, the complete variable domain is KAGVTQTPRYLIKTRGQQVTLSCSPISGHRSVSWYQQTPGQGLQFLFEYFSETQRNKGNFPGRFSGRQFSNSRSEMNVSTLELGDSALYLCASSLELTGGVGQYFGPGTRLTVT.

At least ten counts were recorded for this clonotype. The CDR3: CAISESAPGSIGNTIYF. The DNA for the CDR3 is TGTGCCATCAGTGAGTCCGCCCCAGGGTCAATTGGAAACACCATATATTTT. This sequence joins TRBV10-3 and TRBJ1-3, with a tentative D call TRBD1 (5 bases). The CDR3 runs to 17 residues. The V and J ends lost 0 bases and 3 bases respectively, with 15 bases between them. The germline CDR1 and CDR2 sequences are ENHRY and SYGVKD.

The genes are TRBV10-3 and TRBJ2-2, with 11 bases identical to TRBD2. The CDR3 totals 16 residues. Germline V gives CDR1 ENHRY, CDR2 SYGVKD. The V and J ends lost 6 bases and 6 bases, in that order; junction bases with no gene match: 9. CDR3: CAIRQSTSGDAGELFF. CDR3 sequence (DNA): TGTGCCATCAGACAATCGACTAGCGGGGACGCCGGGGAGCTGTTTTTT.

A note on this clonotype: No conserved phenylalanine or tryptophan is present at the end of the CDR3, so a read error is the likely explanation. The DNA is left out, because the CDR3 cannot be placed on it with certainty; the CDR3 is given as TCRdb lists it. The CDR3 here is CSARDPAG. This chain connects TRBV20-1 to TRBJ2-5; the table gives TRBD2 as D, unverified against the DNA. A total of 8 residues make up the CDR3, ends included. Germline CDR1 reads DFQATT; CDR2 reads SNEGSKA (reference sequence).

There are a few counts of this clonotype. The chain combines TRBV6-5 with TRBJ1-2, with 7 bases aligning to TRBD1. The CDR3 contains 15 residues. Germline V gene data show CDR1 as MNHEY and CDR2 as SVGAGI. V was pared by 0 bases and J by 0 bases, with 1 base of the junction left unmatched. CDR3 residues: CASSYSGTANYGYTF. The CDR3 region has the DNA TGTGCCAGCAGTTACTCGGGGACAGCTAACTATGGCTACACCTTC.

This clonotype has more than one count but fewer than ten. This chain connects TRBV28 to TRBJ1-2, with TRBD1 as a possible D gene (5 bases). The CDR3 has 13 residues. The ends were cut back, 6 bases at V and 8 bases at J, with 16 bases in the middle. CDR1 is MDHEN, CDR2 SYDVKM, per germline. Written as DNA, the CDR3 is TGTGCCAGCAGCATTACGGGGACCGGGGGCTACACCTTC. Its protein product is CASSITGTGGYTF.

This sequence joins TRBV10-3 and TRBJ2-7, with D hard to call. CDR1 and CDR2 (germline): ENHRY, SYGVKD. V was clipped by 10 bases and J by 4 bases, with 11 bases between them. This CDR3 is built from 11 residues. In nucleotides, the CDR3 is TGTGCCACCAAGGACGGGTACGAGCAGTACTTC. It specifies CATKDGYEQYF.

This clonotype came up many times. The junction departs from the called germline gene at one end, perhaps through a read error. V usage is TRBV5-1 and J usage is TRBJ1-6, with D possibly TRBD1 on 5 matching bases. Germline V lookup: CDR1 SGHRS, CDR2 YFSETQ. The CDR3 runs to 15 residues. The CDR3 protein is CASSLGGQGNSPLHF. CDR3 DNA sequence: TGTGCCAGCAGCTTAGGTGGGCAGGGTAATTCACCCCTCCACTTT.

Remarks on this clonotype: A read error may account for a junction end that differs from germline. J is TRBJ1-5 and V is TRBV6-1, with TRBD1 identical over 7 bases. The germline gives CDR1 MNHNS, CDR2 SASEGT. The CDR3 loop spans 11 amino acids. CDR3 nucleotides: TGTGCCGGCAGGGGGGATCAGCCCCAGCATTTT. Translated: CAGRGDQPQHF.

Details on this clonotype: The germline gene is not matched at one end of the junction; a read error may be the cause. DNA for the CDR3: TGTGCCATCAGGGCCAGAACCACTGAAGCCTTCTTT. Translation: CAIRARTTEAFF. The chain carries TRBV10-3 and TRBJ1-1, with D hard to call. The CDR3 has 12 residues. Per germline, CDR1 ENHRY and CDR2 SYGVKD.

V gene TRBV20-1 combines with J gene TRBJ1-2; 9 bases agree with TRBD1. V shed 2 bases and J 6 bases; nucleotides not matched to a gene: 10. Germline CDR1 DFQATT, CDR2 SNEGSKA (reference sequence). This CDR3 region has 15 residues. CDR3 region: CSARPLGTGTHGYTF. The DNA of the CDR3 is TGCAGTGCTAGACCCTTAGGGACAGGGACCCATGGCTACACCTTC.

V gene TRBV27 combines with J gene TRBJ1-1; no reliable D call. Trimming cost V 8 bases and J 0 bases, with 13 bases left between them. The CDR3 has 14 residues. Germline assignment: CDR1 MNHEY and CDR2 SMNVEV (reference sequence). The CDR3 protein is CASGLKPLNTEAFF. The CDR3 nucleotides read TGTGCCAGCGGCCTTAAGCCACTGAACACTGAAGCTTTCTTT.

The CDR3 reads CASSIPKDTRGYSNQPQHF. CDR3 nucleotides: TGTGCCAGTAGTATACCTAAGGACACGCGCGGTTATAGCAATCAGCCCCAGCATTTT. The chain is built from TRBV19 and TRBJ1-5; a possible D gene is TRBD1 (5 bases). V was cut by 2 bases and J by 0 bases, with 20 bases left in between. CDR1 and CDR2 from the germline V gene are LNHDA and SQIVND (reference sequence). CDR3 length equals 19 residues.

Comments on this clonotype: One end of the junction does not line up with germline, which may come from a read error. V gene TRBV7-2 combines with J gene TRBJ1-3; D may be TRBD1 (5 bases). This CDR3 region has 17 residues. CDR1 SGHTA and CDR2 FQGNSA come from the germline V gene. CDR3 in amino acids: CASSLIAGTAPGNTVYF. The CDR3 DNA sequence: TGTGCCAGCAGCTTAATTGCCGGGACGGCGCCTGGAAACACCGTATATTTT.